This is a list of T cell receptor beta chains from one sample in a study of CD8 T cells in Susac syndrome. TCRdb re-derived calls from the immunoSEQ multiplex PCR reads in MiXCR, one entry per CDR3 protein. The sample yields around 130,000 distinct CDR3 sequences, around 86% seen once. Sequencing was carried out using CD8+ T cells from PBMCs. These receptor sequences come from a human donor with multiple sclerosis. CDR3s include the opening cysteine and the closing phenylalanine or tryptophan. A D gene is named only where the DNA matches it firmly. The size entry is marked missing in some rows and otherwise reads once, few, many or a size class.

J | size | V | D | DNA | CDR3
TRBJ2-1 | NA | TRBV27 | NA | TGTGCCAGCAGTCTAAATCCCCTTTTCAGTGAGCAGTTCTTC | CASSLNPLFSEQFF
TRBJ2-1 | NA | TRBV5-6 | NA | TGTGCCAGCAGCTTATCGGGCGGGACAGTAACTTACAATGAGCAGTTCTTC | CASSLSGGTVTYNEQFF
TRBJ2-7 | once | TRBV20-1 | NA | TGCAGTGCTAGTAACCTCAAATCCTACGAGCAGTACTTC | CSASNLKSYEQYF
TRBJ1-4 | NA | TRBV9 | NA | TGTGCCAGCAGCGTAGCTACAGGAGTGTATGAAAAACTGTTTTTT | CASSVATGVYEKLFF
TRBJ2-1 | NA | TRBV12-3/TRBV12-4 | TRBD2 | TGTGCCACCACCGGGACTAGCCCCTACAATGAGCAGTTCTTC | CATTGTSPYNEQFF
TRBJ2-2 | NA | TRBV13 | NA | TGTGCCAGCAGCTCAGACAGAAACACCGGGGAGCTGTTTTTT | CASSSDRNTGELFF
TRBJ2-3 | NA | TRBV19 | TRBD2 | TGTGCCAGTAGTCCAGGGACTACCGGCACAGATACGCAGTATTTT | CASSPGTTGTDTQYF
TRBJ1-1 | NA | TRBV7-9 | NA | TGTGCCAGCAAGGACGGGACTGAAGCTTTCTTT | CASKDGTEAFF
TRBJ2-1 | NA | TRBV28 | TRBD2 | TGTGCCAGCAACCGACTAGCGGGGCTCGATGAGCAGTTCTTC | CASNRLAGLDEQFF
TRBJ2-1 | NA | TRBV27 | TRBD1 | TGTGCCAGCAGTTTATTCGGAGGACAGGGGGCGCAAAATGAGCAGTTCTTC | CASSLFGGQGAQNEQFF
TRBJ1-4 | NA | TRBV12-3/TRBV12-4 | NA | TGTGCCAGCAGTTCATTCAGGGCAACTAATGAAAAACTGTTTTTT | CASSSFRATNEKLFF
TRBJ2-3 | NA | TRBV20-1 | NA | TGCAGTGCTAGTGAACTAGCTAGCGAGAGTTCAGATACGCAGTATTTT | CSASELASESSDTQYF
TRBJ2-2 | NA | TRBV27 | TRBD2 | TGTGCCAGCAGCAATAGGCTGGGGGGGGCGAACACCGGGGAGCTGTTTTTT | CASSNRLGGANTGELFF
TRBJ2-5 | NA | TRBV28 | TRBD1 | TGTGCCAGCCGATTCGGACAGGGGGGAGAGACCCAGTACTTC | CASRFGQGGETQYF
TRBJ1-1 | NA | TRBV12-3/TRBV12-4 | NA | TGTGCCAGCTCCCTGGGACACAACACTGAAGCTTTCTTT | CASSLGHNTEAFF
TRBJ1-1 | NA | TRBV19 | NA | TGTGCCAGTAGTATAGCCGCGATCACTGAAGCTTTCTTT | CASSIAAITEAFF
TRBJ2-5 | few | TRBV5-5 | TRBD2 | TGTGCCAGCAGCTCTATGGGGACTAGCGGAAAGACCCAGTACTTC | CASSSMGTSGKTQYF
TRBJ2-1 | NA | TRBV12-3/TRBV12-4 | NA | TGTGCCAGCAGCAGTATGACAGCTACCTACAATGAGCAGTTCTTC | CASSSMTATYNEQFF
TRBJ1-4 | NA | TRBV20-1 | NA | TGCAGTCTTTGGCGGATTAATGAAAAACTGTTTTTT | CSLWRINEKLFF
TRBJ1-1 | NA | TRBV19 | NA | TGTGCCAGTAGTAGGGTCCCGGTAGAAATGAACACTGAAGCTTTCTTT | CASSRVPVEMNTEAFF
TRBJ2-5 | NA | TRBV27 | TRBD2 | TGTGCCAGCAGTCCTATCATCGGGGGGTGGAAAGAGACCCAGTACTTC | CASSPIIGGWKETQYF
TRBJ2-5 | NA | TRBV7-8 | TRBD1 | TGTGCCAGCAGCCAAACCGGGACAGGGGGAGGAGAGACCCAGTACTTC | CASSQTGTGGGETQYF
TRBJ2-4 | NA | TRBV7-9 | NA | TGTGCCAGCAGCTTAGAGCCGGGACTGAGAGCCAAAAACATTCAGTACTTC | CASSLEPGLRAKNIQYF
TRBJ2-5 | NA | TRBV7-2 | NA | TGTGCCAGCAGCTTAGCTAAGGGGCCGAGAGAGACCCAGTACTTC | CASSLAKGPRETQYF
TRBJ1-4 | once | TRBV11-2 | NA | TGTGCCAGCAGCTTAGCCCCAAATGAAAAACTGTTTTTT | CASSLAPNEKLFF
TRBJ1-1 | NA | TRBV7-9 | TRBD1 | TGTGCCAGCAGCCCCCCCGGGACAGGGGCCACTGAAGCTTTCTTT | CASSPPGTGATEAFF
TRBJ1-5 | NA | TRBV19 | NA | TGTGCCAGTAGTATTTGGTCGCCGGGGTTTCATCAGCCCCAGCATTTT | CASSIWSPGFHQPQHF
TRBJ2-7 | NA | TRBV2 | NA | TGTGCCAGCAGTGCTGTCTACTACGAGCAGTACTTC | CASSAVYYEQYF
TRBJ2-2 | NA | TRBV4-1 | TRBD2 | TGCGCCAGCAGCCAAGATTCAGCGGGGACTAACACCGGGGAGCTGTTTTTT | CASSQDSAGTNTGELFF
TRBJ1-2 | NA | TRBV5-4 | NA | TGTGCCAGCAGCTTGGTAGAGCATGGCTACACCTTC | CASSLVEHGYTF
TRBJ1-5 | NA | TRBV4-2 | NA | TGTGCCAGCAGCCAAACGACTCCCCGGGATCAGCCCCAGCATTTT | CASSQTTPRDQPQHF
TRBJ2-3 | NA | TRBV13 | NA | TGTGCCAGCAGCGCGGGACCAAGGGGCGCAGATACGCAGTATTTT | CASSAGPRGADTQYF
TRBJ1-1 | NA | TRBV10-3 | TRBD1 | TGTGCCATAGGAGACAGGGGGAACACTGAAGCTTTCTTT | CAIGDRGNTEAFF
TRBJ2-7 | NA | TRBV12-3/TRBV12-4 | NA | TGTGCCAGCAGTTTAACTAGCCCCTACGAGCAGTACTTC | CASSLTSPYEQYF
TRBJ1-1 | NA | TRBV4-1 | TRBD1 | TGCGCCAGCAGCCAAACGGTCGGGACAGGGATCACTGAAGCTTTCTTT | CASSQTVGTGITEAFF
TRBJ2-7 | NA | TRBV19 | TRBD1 | TGTGCCAGTAGGGGACAGGGGACCTACGAGCAGTACTTC | CASRGQGTYEQYF
TRBJ2-1 | NA | TRBV29-1 | TRBD2 | TGCAGCGTCATCCCCGACGGGGCGGGAGAGATATTCCTAGACAATGAGCAGTTCTTC | CSVIPDGAGEIFLDNEQFF
TRBJ2-7 | NA | TRBV27 | TRBD2 | TGTGCCAGCAGTTTCCAGGGCGGGGGGCCCATACGTTACGAGCAGTACTTC | CASSFQGGGPIRYEQYF
TRBJ1-5 | NA | TRBV6-6 | NA | TGTGCCAGCAGTGGGGGGTCCAGAATTCAGCCCCAGCATTTT | CASSGGSRIQPQHF
TRBJ2-7 | NA | TRBV2 | TRBD2 | TGTGCCAGCGGGACTAGCGGATCCTACGAGCAGTACTTC | CASGTSGSYEQYF
TRBJ1-5 | few | TRBV4-3 | TRBD1 | TGCGCCAGCAGCCAGAACAGGGGGGAGAGTCAGCCCCAGCATTTT | CASSQNRGESQPQHF
TRBJ2-5 | NA | TRBV4-1 | NA | TGCGCCAGCAGCCTCATCCCTCTAGCGCGCCAAGAGACCCAGTACTTC | CASSLIPLARQETQYF
TRBJ2-1 | once | TRBV2 | NA | TGTGCCAGCAGAAAACGGACAGTGCCTGAGCAGTTCTTC | CASRKRTVPEQFF
TRBJ1-4 | NA | TRBV11-1 | NA | TGTGCCAGCAGATCACTGGAGGGAACGACTAATGAAAAACTGTTTTTT | CASRSLEGTTNEKLFF
TRBJ2-3 | NA | TRBV11-2 | TRBD2 | TGTGCCAGCAGCCCTCTAGCGGGAGGGCCTGGAGATACGCAGTATTTT | CASSPLAGGPGDTQYF
TRBJ2-1 | NA | TRBV10-3 | NA | TGTGCCATCAGTGACCCCAGGAACCTCTCCTACAATGAGCAGTTCTTC | CAISDPRNLSYNEQFF
TRBJ1-4 | NA | TRBV5-1 | TRBD1 | TGCGCCAGCAGCGCCCACAGGGGGAAGGAAAAACTGTTTTTT | CASSAHRGKEKLFF
TRBJ2-3 | NA | TRBV11-2 | TRBD2 | TGTGCCAGCAGCTCACTAGCGGGGGGGATCACAGATACGCAGTATTTT | CASSSLAGGITDTQYF
TRBJ1-2 | NA | TRBV2 | NA | TGTGCCAGCGGTGGGGGCGCCTATGGCTACACCTTC | CASGGGAYGYTF
TRBJ2-1 | NA | TRBV18 | NA | TGTGCCAGCTCACCACGGAATCCGAGTATAGGGTACAATGAGCAGTTCTTC | CASSPRNPSIGYNEQFF
TRBJ2-1 | few | TRBV6-2/TRBV6-3 | NA | TGTGCCAGCAGTTCCCTTAAGGGCAGGGTCAATGAGCAGTTCTTC | CASSSLKGRVNEQFF
TRBJ1-1 | NA | TRBV27 | NA | TGTGCCAGCAGTTCACAGGCTGACACTGAAGCTTTCTTT | CASSSQADTEAFF
TRBJ2-1 | NA | TRBV29-1 | NA | TGCAGCGTTGGCTCCCTTGGGGAGCAGTTCTTC | CSVGSLGEQFF